These 24 T cell receptor beta chains were sequenced from one sample in a study of spatial heterogeneity in lung cancer. Each CDR3 protein gets one entry after TCRdb re-called the 5' RACE reads with MiXCR. Among some 70,000 distinct CDR3 sequences listed, roughly 15% were seen once. Time point indicated: sample taken at primary tumor resection. TCRs were sequenced from unsorted whole RNA of tumor, nontumor lung or PBMC. The source was PBMCs, collected at surgery. The origin of the receptors is a male donor with early-stage non-small cell lung cancer.

The rearrangement uses TRBV18 and TRBJ2-3, with a tentative D call TRBD1 (6 bases). CDR3 length: 15 amino acids. Germline V gene lookup returns CDR1 KGHSH and CDR2 LQKENI. V was trimmed by 6 bases and J by 3 bases, leaving 16 bases between them. In DNA form, the CDR3 reads TGTGCCAGCTCCCTAGACAGGCGGAAGACAGATACGCAGTATTTT. It encodes CASSLDRRKTDTQYF.

The rearrangement joins TRBV27 to TRBJ1-2, with D tentatively TRBD1 (5 bases). This CDR3 has 15 residues. Germline CDR1 is MNHEY and CDR2 is SMNVEV (reference sequence). Deletions cut 5 bases from V and 9 bases from J, with 22 bases between. The CDR3 is CASSPRGIGSISYTF. The CDR3 coding sequence is TGTGCCAGCAGTCCCCGGGGGATCGGAAGCATCAGCTACACCTTC.

CDR3 nucleotide sequence: TGTGCCAGCAGTTTAGCGTCAGGGACAGGGAAAGAGACCCAGTACTTC. This codes for CASSLASGTGKETQYF. V gene TRBV12-3 or TRBV12-4 combines with J gene TRBJ2-5; 9 nucleotides line up with TRBD1. V gave up 0 bases and J gave up 3 bases; unmatched junction bases: 5. This CDR3 comprises 16 residues.

The gene calls are TRBV5-1 and TRBJ2-1; D may be TRBD1 or TRBD2 (6 bases each). Trimming took 8 bases from V and 10 from J, leaving 28 bases between them. The CDR3 covers 16 residues. Germline values: CDR1 SGHRS, CDR2 YFSETQ. The CDR3 sequence: CASQGLARSSNVEQFF. The CDR3 DNA sequence: TGCGCCAGTCAGGGGCTAGCGCGTTCTTCCAACGTAGAGCAGTTCTTC.

DNA of the CDR3: TGTGCTAGTGGTTTGTCCAAAGAGACCAAAGGACCCTGGAGGACCACTGAAGCTTTCTTT. Amino acid sequence: CASGLSKETKGPWRTTEAFF. The V call is TRBV12-5, the J call TRBJ1-1; D gene ambiguous. V lost 2 bases and J 4 bases, leaving 29 bases between the germline ends. The CDR3 has 20 amino acids. The germline V gene has CDR1 LGHNT and CDR2 FRNRAP.

The rearrangement uses TRBV5-1 and TRBJ2-7; a possible D gene is TRBD2 (6 bases). The V gene's germline CDR1 is SGHRS and CDR2 YFSETQ. Trimming removed 4 bases at V and 3 bases at J, with 23 bases between. The CDR3 has 17 residues. CDR3 sequence: CASSRDGVSGPYYEQYF. CDR3 in DNA: TGCGCCAGCAGCCGTGACGGGGTCAGCGGGCCCTACTACGAGCAGTACTTC.

The chain uses TRBV5-5 and TRBJ1-2; possibly TRBD1 for D (5 bases). This CDR3 is built from 15 residues. V dropped 3 bases and J dropped 7 bases, with 19 bases sitting between them. Germline CDR1 is SGHKS and CDR2 is YYEKEE (reference sequence). The CDR3 nucleotides are TGTGCCAGCAGCTCCAGGCAGGGAAGGGAACGTGGCTACACCTTC. Translated: CASSSRQGRERGYTF.

The gene calls are TRBV30 and TRBJ1-1; no clear D. Germline values: CDR1 GTSNPN, CDR2 SVGIG (reference sequence). V shed 3 bases and J shed 3 bases, with 8 bases lying between them. This CDR3 contains 12 residues. The CDR3 spells CAWRPADTEAFF. CDR3 DNA sequence: TGTGCCTGGAGGCCGGCCGACACTGAAGCTTTCTTT.

There are many counts of this clonotype. The V gene is TRBV11-1, the J gene TRBJ1-5; 7 positions agree with TRBD1. Germline-derived CDR1 and CDR2 are SGHAT and FQDESV (reference sequence). With V trimmed by 3 bases and J by 5 bases, 1 base remained unmatched. The CDR3 consists of 13 residues. The CDR3 DNA follows: TGTGCCAGCAGCTTTGGGACAGATCAGCCCCAGCATTTT. Translating it yields CASSFGTDQPQHF.

This chain connects TRBV12-3 or TRBV12-4 to TRBJ1-5; D gene uncertain. The CDR3 is made up of 17 amino acids. V gave up 2 bases and J gave up 0 bases, with 14 bases separating them. The CDR3 sequence is CASSLSSGPGSNQPQHF. The CDR3 DNA is TGTGCCAGCAGTTTATCCTCCGGCCCAGGTAGCAATCAGCCCCAGCATTTT.

This clonotype was found a few times. The rearrangement uses TRBV7-9 and TRBJ1-1, with TRBD1 matching 9 bases. The CDR3 totals 16 residues. Looked up from germline, CDR1 is SEHNR and CDR2 is FQNEAQ (reference sequence). V shed 8 bases and J 5 bases; nucleotides not matched to a gene: 15. In nucleotides, the CDR3 is TGTGCCAGCTCAGCTCAGACGGGACAGGGTGGGACTGAAGCTTTCTTT. Translation: CASSAQTGQGGTEAFF.

V and J are TRBV3-1 and TRBJ1-3, with TRBD1 identical over 8 bases. Germline-derived CDR1 and CDR2 are LGHDT and YNNKEL (reference sequence). The length of the CDR3 is 17 residues. Trimming cost V 2 bases and J 4 bases; bases outside gene matches: 10. CDR3 DNA: TGTGCCAGCAGCCAACGCCCCGGGACAGGTGGCGGAAACACCATATATTTT. Translation gives CASSQRPGTGGGNTIYF.

This clonotype came up many times. This chain joins TRBV5-1 and TRBJ2-4; D remains ambiguous. V was cut by 3 bases and J by 9 bases, with 16 bases left in between. Germline assignment: CDR1 SGHRS and CDR2 YFSETQ. The CDR3 loop spans 14 amino acids. The CDR3 is CASSSETGGGIQYF. CDR3 nucleotide sequence: TGCGCCAGCAGCTCGGAGACGGGTGGTGGCATTCAGTACTTC.

The CDR3 sequence is CASSQGFLGGYTF. The DNA of the CDR3 is TGTGCCAGCAGCCAGGGGTTTCTTGGTGGCTACACCTTC. V and J are TRBV3-1 and TRBJ1-2, with D uncertain. V lost 3 bases and J 7 bases, leaving 12 bases between the germline ends. CDR1 and CDR2 from the germline V gene are LGHDT and YNNKEL (reference sequence). The CDR3 runs 13 residues.

V gene TRBV20-1 combines with J gene TRBJ2-1; D tentatively reads TRBD1 or TRBD2 (6 bases each). V was cut by 1 base and J by 10 bases, with 14 bases left in between. This CDR3 is built from 13 residues. Germline CDR1 and CDR2: DFQATT and SNEGSKA (reference sequence). The CDR3, as DNA: TGCAGTGCTAGAGGGGGGGCCCCGGAGGAGCAGTTCTTC. Translated, it gives CSARGGAPEEQFF.

This clonotype was found many times. V is TRBV18 and J is TRBJ2-7; TRBD2 matches 8 bases. Germline values: CDR1 KGHSH, CDR2 LQKENI. This CDR3 region has 14 residues. V shed 6 bases, J shed 0 bases, and the junction held 4 bases outside the gene matches. Here the CDR3 reads CASSTGLVSYEQYF. In DNA form, the CDR3 reads TGTGCCAGCTCGACGGGACTAGTCTCCTACGAGCAGTACTTC.

This chain uses TRBV5-1 with TRBJ2-2, with D uncertain. The germline V gene has CDR1 SGHRS and CDR2 YFSETQ. The CDR3 contains 13 residues. Trimming shortened V by 3 bases and J by 7 bases, and 10 bases separated the two germline ends. CDR3 region: CASSSLPGGELFF. CDR3 coding DNA: TGCGCCAGCAGCTCCTTACCTGGCGGGGAGCTGTTTTTT.

The rearrangement uses TRBV4-1 and TRBJ2-3, with D unclear. Germline-derived CDR1 and CDR2 are MGHRA and YSYEKL. This CDR3 is 16 amino acids long. The V end lost 1 base, the J end lost 0 bases, and 11 bases lay between the germline ends. The CDR3 nucleotides are TGCGCCAGCAGCCAAGGGGCTATTCCTAGCACAGATACGCAGTATTTT. Translating it yields CASSQGAIPSTDTQYF.

This clonotype was detected many times. V and J are TRBV5-1 and TRBJ2-3; D is uncertain. The V gene lost 4 bases and the J gene lost 4 bases, with 13 bases spanning the gap. Germline lookup yields CDR1 SGHRS and CDR2 YFSETQ. This CDR3 contains 14 residues. In DNA, the CDR3 is TGCGCCAGCAGCCCAATGAGGCTGTCAGATACGCAGTATTTT. The encoded protein is CASSPMRLSDTQYF.

This clonotype was detected many times. V is TRBV9 and J is TRBJ1-2; 8 bases map to TRBD1. The ends lost 4 bases at V and 6 bases at J; junction bases unmatched: 8. Germline assignment: CDR1 SGDLS and CDR2 YYNGEE. The CDR3 covers 14 residues. In DNA form, the CDR3 reads TGTGCCAGCAGCCCCACGGGACAGGCCGATGGCTACACCTTC. Translated: CASSPTGQADGYTF. The full variable domain, rest sourced from reference TRBV9 and TRBJ1-2, is DSGVTQTPKHLITATGQRVTLRCSPRSGDLSVYWYQQSLDQGLQFLIQYYNGEERAKGNILERFSAQQFPDLHSELNLSSLELGDSALYFCASSPTGQADGYTFGSGTRLTVV.

This clonotype showed up just a few times. This chain joins TRBV3-1 and TRBJ2-2; D remains unclear. There are 14 residues in the CDR3. With 4 bases removed from V and 2 bases from J, the gap between germline ends came to 8 bases. The germline CDR1 and CDR2 sequences are LGHDT and YNNKEL (reference sequence). Written as DNA, the CDR3 is TGTGCCAGCAGCCCTGACACTAACACCGGGGAGCTGTTTTTT. As protein: CASSPDTNTGELFF.

This clonotype occurred once. This chain connects TRBV19 to TRBJ1-5, with D tentatively TRBD1 (6 bases). The V and J ends lost 3 bases and 11 bases respectively, with 17 bases between them. Germline V gene lookup returns CDR1 LNHDA and CDR2 SQIVND (reference sequence). The CDR3 contains 14 residues. Here the CDR3 reads CASSIWGHGKAQHF. CDR3 DNA sequence: TGTGCCAGTAGTATCTGGGGGCACGGCAAGGCCCAGCATTTT. The entire variable domain, with the rest obtained from reference TRBV19 and TRBJ1-5, is as follows: DGGITQSPKYLFRKEGQNVTLSCEQNLNHDAMYWYRQDPGQGLRLIYYSQIVNDFQKGDIAEGYSVSREKKESFPLTVTSAQKNPTAFYLCASSIWGHGKAQHFGDGTRLSIL.

V usage is TRBV11-2 and J usage is TRBJ2-2, with no clear D. Germline loops: CDR1 SGHAT, CDR2 FQNNGV. V was pared by 0 bases and J by 1 base, with 3 bases between. The CDR3 consists of 14 residues. In DNA, the CDR3 is TGTGCCAGCAGCTTAGAAGGGAACACCGGGGAGCTGTTTTTT. Amino acids: CASSLEGNTGELFF.

This clonotype has more than one count but fewer than ten. The chain combines TRBV19 with TRBJ1-1; D uncertain. Germline-derived CDR1 and CDR2 are LNHDA and SQIVND (reference sequence). CDR3 length equals 14 residues. V was shortened by 3 bases and J by 5 bases, with 13 bases between the two germline ends. CDR3 DNA sequence: TGTGCCAGTAGTATGGTCCCTGGAGGGACTGAAGCTTTCTTT. Its protein product is CASSMVPGGTEAFF. Combining the CDR3 with reference TRBV19 and TRBJ1-1 gives the whole variable domain DGGITQSPKYLFRKEGQNVTLSCEQNLNHDAMYWYRQDPGQGLRLIYYSQIVNDFQKGDIAEGYSVSREKKESFPLTVTSAQKNPTAFYLCASSMVPGGTEAFFGQGTRLTVV.